Listed here are 5 T cell receptor beta chains from one sample, sequenced in a study of post-analysis software for immune sequencing data. Notes on the study in general: Four to six TRBV segments (TRBV5-6, TRBV5-1 and TRBV20-1 among them) occurred more frequently in patients than in controls.

Their antigen targets remain unknown. The authors incorporated unique molecular identifiers into the TCR beta cDNA libraries. TCRdb used MiXCR to reprocess the PCR reads, holding one entry per CDR3 protein. The sample includes approximately 630,000 distinct CDR3 sequences, around 60% of them seen just once. Sequencing was done on a sample of blood. All receptors derive from a girl between 2 and 10 years old with multiple sclerosis.

This clonotype was detected a few times. This chain links TRBV5-8 with TRBJ1-1, with 9 bases fitting TRBD1. CDR3 length equals 14 residues. The germline V gene encodes CDR1 SGHTS and CDR2 YDEGEE. V shed 6 bases, J shed 9 bases, and the junction held 12 bases outside the gene matches. CDR3 amino acids: CASTYRGQGEKAFF. DNA of the CDR3: TGTGCCAGCACCTACCGGGGACAGGGCGAGAAAGCTTTCTTT.

This sequence joins TRBV20-1 and TRBJ2-1; 14 nucleotides line up with TRBD2. This CDR3 spans 20 amino acids. Trimming at V came to 1 base and at J to 0 bases, leaving 11 bases not matched to a gene. Germline CDR1 and CDR2: DFQATT and SNEGSKA (reference sequence). CDR3 bases: TGCAGTGCTAGAGTATTATGGGGACTAGCGGGAGCCTACTCCTACAATGAGCAGTTCTTC. Translating it yields CSARVLWGLAGAYSYNEQFF.

The rearrangement uses TRBV7-2 and TRBJ2-3; TRBD1 might be the D (5 bases). Germline-derived CDR1 and CDR2 are SGHTA and FQGNSA. With 7 bases removed from V and 4 bases from J, the gap between germline ends came to 15 bases. This CDR3 is 14 amino acids long. The CDR3 is CASTPQPRADTQYF. CDR3 nucleotides: TGTGCCAGCACCCCCCAACCCAGGGCAGATACGCAGTATTTT.

This clonotype was seen only a few times. This rearrangement joins TRBV10-3 to TRBJ1-2; D is undetermined. The V gene's germline CDR1 is ENHRY and CDR2 SYGVKD. V was pared by 0 bases and J by 2 bases, with 13 bases between. This CDR3 is built from 16 residues. CDR3: CAISESDGVGNYGYTF. The CDR3 coding sequence is TGTGCCATCAGTGAGTCGGATGGGGTTGGGAACTATGGCTACACCTTC.

The rearrangement links TRBV20-1 to TRBJ2-7; possibly TRBD1 or TRBD2 for D (5 bases each). The germline CDR1 and CDR2 sequences are DFQATT and SNEGSKA (reference sequence). The CDR3 spans 13 residues. The V end was cut by 6 bases, the J end by 6 bases, with 18 bases between. The CDR3 coding sequence is TGCAGTGCCCCGGGACCTGGAGGAGCCGAGCAGTACTTC. It yields the protein CSAPGPGGAEQYF.